The source of this T cell receptor (beta chain) is a study of control samples from healthy donors and cancer patients. The table came from immunoSEQ multiplex PCR; TCRdb's copy has only in-frame clones and leaves some out. The table shows 80,000 to 100,000 clones, with around nine tenths occurring only once. The sequencing sample was made of blood. This TCR came from a human donor in good health. The donor label of this sample is uncertain.

The CDR3 sequence: CASSLDGTGGKATQYF. Here the CDR3 DNA reads TGCGCCAGCAGCTTGGACGGGACAGGGGGCAAAGCGACCCAGTACTTC. V usage is TRBV5-1 and J usage is TRBJ2-5; 12 bases map to TRBD1. CDR1 and CDR2 (germline): SGHRS, YFSETQ. With 0 bases clipped from V and 7 bases from J, the junction kept 7 bases outside the gene matches. The CDR3 extends over 16 amino acids.